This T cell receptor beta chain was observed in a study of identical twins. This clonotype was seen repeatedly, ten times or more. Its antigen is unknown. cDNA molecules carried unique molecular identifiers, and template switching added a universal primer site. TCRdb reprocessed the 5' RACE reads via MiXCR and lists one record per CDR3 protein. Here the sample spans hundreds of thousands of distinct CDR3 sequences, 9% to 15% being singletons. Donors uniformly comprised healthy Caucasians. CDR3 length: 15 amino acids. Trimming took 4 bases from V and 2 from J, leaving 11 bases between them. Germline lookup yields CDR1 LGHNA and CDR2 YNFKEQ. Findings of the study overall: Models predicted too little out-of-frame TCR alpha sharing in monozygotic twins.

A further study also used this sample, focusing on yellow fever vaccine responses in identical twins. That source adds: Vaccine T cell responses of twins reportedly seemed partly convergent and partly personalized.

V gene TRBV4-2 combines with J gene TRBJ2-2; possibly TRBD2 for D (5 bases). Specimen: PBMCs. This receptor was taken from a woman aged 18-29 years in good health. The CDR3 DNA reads TGTGCCAGCAGCCCCACGGACTTAAACACCGGGGAGCTGTTTTTT. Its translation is CASSPTDLNTGELFF.